This T cell receptor beta chain was recovered during a study of T and B cells in COVID-19 patients. At the level of the study: COVID-19 patients gave peripheral blood either during active infection or after recovery. At median age about 31 years, recovered patients were younger than active-infection patients at under 70. Recovered patients mostly had mild to moderate COVID-19 managed as outpatients.

The CDR3 is 18 amino acids. CDR1 and CDR2 from the germline V gene are MGHRA and YSYEKL. V shed 1 base and J 6 bases; nucleotides not matched to a gene: 13. Multiplex PCR with BIOMED2 TRB-A/B primer pools amplified TRB rearrangements. TCRdb independently ran MiXCR on the multiplex PCR reads; one entry per CDR3 protein. Here the sample spans over a thousand distinct CDR3 sequences, about a quarter being singletons. TRB was amplified from about 260-540 ng of blood genomic DNA. The sequence came from a human donor with active COVID-19. The V and J genes are TRBV4-1 and TRBJ2-7; 12 bases map to TRBD2. Material for sequencing was blood. CDR3 sequence (DNA): TGCGCCAGCAGCCAAGCTTCAAGGACTAGCGGGACTCGAATCGAGCAGTACTTC. Translating it yields CASSQASRTSGTRIEQYF.